The clone carrying this T cell receptor beta chain was seen at least ten times. TCRdb fed the 5' RACE reads into MiXCR, producing one record per CDR3 protein. Of tens of thousands of distinct CDR3 sequences in the sample, approximately 7.7% were seen once. The sample comes from a study of early T cells in non-severe SARS-CoV-2 infection. Study background: Sequencing targeted bulk RNA from unsorted whole blood, leaving chains unpaired.

This CDR3 region has 17 residues. Between the trimmed V and J ends, which lost 3 bases and 2 bases, there was a span of 14 bases. Looked up from germline, CDR1 is ENHRY and CDR2 is SYGVKD. The sequence was collected from an adult who was a healthcare worker with PCR-confirmed SARS-CoV-2 infection or an uninfected control (not recorded which). Source material: whole blood. The chain carries TRBV10-3 and TRBJ2-6; D is unresolved. CDR3 nucleotide sequence: TGTGCCATCAGTGACCCGGACGATTTCCCTGGGGCCAACGTCCTGACTTTC. It encodes CAISDPDDFPGANVLTF.